The 11 T cell receptor beta chains below come from one sample, sequenced in a study of blood T cell repertoires in COVID-19. Profiled with immunoSEQ multiplex PCR; TCRdb holds only in-frame clones, not every one. The table shows some 220,000 clones, with approximately 85% occurring only once. Sequencing was performed on peripheral blood. The receptor source for this set is a woman in her 70s with COVID-19, enrolled during active disease.

This sequence joins TRBV6-5 and TRBJ1-3, with unresolved D. Germline V gives CDR1 MNHEY, CDR2 SVGAGI. This CDR3 is 16 amino acids long. The V end was cut by 0 bases, the J end by 4 bases, with 13 bases between. The CDR3 DNA sequence: TGTGCCAGCAGTTACTCGACTGTGGAAACGGGAAACACCATATATTTT. Translating gives CASSYSTVETGNTIYF.

The chain links TRBV7-2 to TRBJ1-2; TRBD1 agrees at 7 bases. Germline V CDR1 and CDR2: SGHTA, FQGNSA. This CDR3 has 15 residues. V dropped 1 base and J dropped 4; count of bases not matched to a gene: 6. CDR3 in DNA: TGTGCCAGCAGCTTAGGGAGGGGGCTGGGCTATGGCTACACCTTC. Its translation: CASSLGRGLGYGYTF.

This chain connects TRBV30 to TRBJ1-1, with 8 positions matching TRBD1. This CDR3 contains 14 residues. The ends lost 1 base at V and 1 base at J; junction bases unmatched: 2. CDR1 and CDR2 from the germline V gene are GTSNPN and SVGIG (reference sequence). The chain's CDR3 is CAWSGDRRNTEAFF. Here the CDR3 DNA reads TGTGCCTGGAGTGGGGACAGGCGGAACACTGAAGCTTTCTTT. Full variable domain (rest looked up from reference TRBV30 and TRBJ1-1): SQTIHQWPATLVQPVGSPLSLECTVEGTSNPNLYWYRQAAGRGLQLLFYSVGIGQISSEVPQNLSASRPQDRQFILSSKKLLLSDSGFYLCAWSGDRRNTEAFFGQGTRLTVV.

The V call is TRBV7-2, the J call TRBJ2-2, with TRBD2 identical over 8 bases. The ends lost 2 bases at V and 0 bases at J; junction bases unmatched: 11. CDR1 SGHTA and CDR2 FQGNSA come from the germline V gene. CDR3 length: 19 residues. CDR3 bases: TGTGCCAGCAGCTTAAGTCTGGTTAGCGGGATCGCGAACACCGGGGAGCTGTTTTTT. Translating gives CASSLSLVSGIANTGELFF. Complete variable domain (other parts from reference TRBV7-2 and TRBJ2-2): GAGVSQSPSNKVTEKGKDVELRCDPISGHTALYWYRQSLGQGLEFLIYFQGNSAPDKSGLPSDRFSAERTGGSVSTLTIQRTQQEDSAVYLCASSLSLVSGIANTGELFFGEGSRLTVL.

The chain recombines TRBV5-1 with TRBJ1-6; maybe TRBD1 (6 bases). The CDR3 loop spans 16 amino acids. V shed 1 base and J shed 4 bases, with 12 bases lying between them. CDR1 and CDR2 from the germline V gene are SGHRS and YFSETQ. CDR3 nucleotides: TGCGCCAGCAGCTTGTCCGGGACACGTTATAATTCACCCCTCCACTTT. The encoded protein is CASSLSGTRYNSPLHF.

This rearrangement joins TRBV18 to TRBJ2-7; possible D gene TRBD1, 6 bases. In germline, CDR1 is KGHSH, CDR2 LQKENI. This CDR3 is 16 amino acids long. Trimming took 6 bases from V and 4 from J, leaving 22 bases between them. CDR3 DNA: TGTGCCAGCTCGCCTACCGGGACAAGGATAGGGTACGAGCAGTACTTC. The encoded protein is CASSPTGTRIGYEQYF.

In its sample, this clone was seen once. This chain links TRBV9 with TRBJ1-1; 7 bases align to TRBD1. The germline V gene encodes CDR1 SGDLS and CDR2 YYNGEE. V lost 4 bases and J lost 0; bases outside the gene matches: 9. The CDR3 covers 16 residues. CDR3 residues: CASSPEGRGMNTEAFF. The DNA for the CDR3 is TGTGCCAGCAGCCCAGAGGGCAGGGGGATGAACACTGAAGCTTTCTTT.

The DNA of the CDR3 is TGTGCCAGCAGTTTAGACCGCAGGGTTGGCTACACCTTC. Amino acids: CASSLDRRVGYTF. This rearrangement joins TRBV27 to TRBJ1-2; tentative D call: TRBD1 (5 bases). The germline V and J ends were trimmed by 2 bases and 7 bases, with 11 bases remaining between them. The V gene's germline CDR1 is MNHEY and CDR2 SMNVEV (reference sequence). The CDR3 consists of 13 residues.

The table lists this clone with a few counts. The V gene is TRBV29-1, the J gene TRBJ2-1; 7 positions agree with TRBD2. Trimming cost V 4 bases and J 0 bases; bases outside gene matches: 15. Germline assignment: CDR1 SQVTM and CDR2 ANQGSEA. The length of the CDR3 is 18 residues. The CDR3 coding sequence is TGCAGCGTTGGGTACCTCGGCATAGGCGGGAGCTCCTACAATGAGCAGTTCTTC. It yields the protein CSVGYLGIGGSSYNEQFF.

The chain has TRBV5-4 and TRBJ2-3, with a possible D match to TRBD1 (5 bases). CDR3 length: 13 residues. Trimming cost V 1 base and J 4 bases, with 7 bases left between them. Germline assignment: CDR1 SGHNT and CDR2 YYREEE (reference sequence). CDR3 nucleotides: TGTGCCAGCAGCTTGTCAGGGCCAGATACGCAGTATTTT. Its translation: CASSLSGPDTQYF. Using reference TRBV5-4 and TRBJ2-3 for the parts outside the CDR3, the full variable domain is ETGVTQSPTHLIKTRGQQVTLRCSSQSGHNTVSWYQQALGQGPQFIFQYYREEENGRGNFPPRFSGLQFPNYSSELNVNALELDDSALYLCASSLSGPDTQYFGPGTRLTVL.

This rearrangement joins TRBV2 to TRBJ2-6; tentative D call: TRBD2 (5 bases). Germline CDR1 is SNHLY and CDR2 is FYNNEI. Trimming shortened V by 6 bases and J by 4 bases, and 10 bases separated the two germline ends. The CDR3 has 14 amino acids. The CDR3 spells CASSASGGANVLTF. The DNA of the CDR3 is TGTGCCAGCAGCGCCAGCGGCGGGGCCAACGTCCTGACTTTC.